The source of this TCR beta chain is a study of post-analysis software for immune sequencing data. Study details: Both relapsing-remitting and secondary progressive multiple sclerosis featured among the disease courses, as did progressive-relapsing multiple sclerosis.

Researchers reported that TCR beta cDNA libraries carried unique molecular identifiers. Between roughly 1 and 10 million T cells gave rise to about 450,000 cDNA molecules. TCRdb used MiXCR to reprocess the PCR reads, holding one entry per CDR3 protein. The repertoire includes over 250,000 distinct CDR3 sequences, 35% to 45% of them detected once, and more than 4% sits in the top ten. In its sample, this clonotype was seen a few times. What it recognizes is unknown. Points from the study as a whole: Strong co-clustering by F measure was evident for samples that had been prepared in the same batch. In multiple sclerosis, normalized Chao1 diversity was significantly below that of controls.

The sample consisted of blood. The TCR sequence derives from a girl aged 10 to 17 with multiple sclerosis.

CDR3 protein: CASSRGTGAGELFF. The DNA for the CDR3 is TGCGCCAGCAGTCGAGGGACAGGGGCCGGGGAGCTGTTTTTT. The rearrangement uses TRBV10-2 and TRBJ2-2; TRBD1 aligns across 10 bases. The CDR3 loop spans 14 amino acids. Per the germline V gene, CDR1 is WSHSY and CDR2 is SAAADI. Trimming at V came to 5 bases and at J to 6 bases, leaving 3 bases not matched to a gene.